This T cell receptor (beta chain) was identified during a study of OX40 agonist ivuxolimab in advanced cancers. The overall study: Subjects had a mean age of approximately 60 years, with a range of 23 to 79; around 80% were male. Among those treated, three patients had partial responses, one with hepatocellular carcinoma and two with cutaneous melanoma. Treatment received earlier with anti-PD-1, anti-PD-L1 or anti-CTLA-4 agents was allowed, and more than 35% had some.

Generated by immunoSEQ multiplex PCR, the TCRdb table keeps only in-frame clones and is missing some. The table includes about 64,000 clones, roughly 85% detected once. Peripheral blood came from all dose cohorts at three timepoints. Losses at the gene ends were 5 bases for V and 1 base for J; bases not matched to a gene: 3. The CDR3 contains 15 residues. The germline V gene encodes CDR1 SGHAT and CDR2 FQNNGV. Source: CD4+ or CD8+ T cells sorted from blood, taken in a trial of the OX40 agonist ivuxolimab. The chain has TRBV11-2 and TRBJ2-7; 12 bases are a match to TRBD2. The clonotype comes from an adult with an advanced solid tumor such as melanoma, head and neck, liver or kidney cancer. The CDR3 coding sequence is TGTGCCAGCAGCCCTGGACTAGCGGGATCCTACGAGCAGTACTTC. This translates into CASSPGLAGSYEQYF.